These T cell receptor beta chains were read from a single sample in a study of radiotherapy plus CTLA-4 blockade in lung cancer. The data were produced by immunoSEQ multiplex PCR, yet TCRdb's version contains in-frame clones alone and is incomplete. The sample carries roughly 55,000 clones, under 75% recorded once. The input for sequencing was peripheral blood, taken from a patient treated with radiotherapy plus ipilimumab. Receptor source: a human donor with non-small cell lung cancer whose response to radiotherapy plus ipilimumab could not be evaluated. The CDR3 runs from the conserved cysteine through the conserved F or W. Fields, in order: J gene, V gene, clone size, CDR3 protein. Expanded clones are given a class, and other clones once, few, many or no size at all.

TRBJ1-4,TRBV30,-,CAWNDLASATNEKLFF
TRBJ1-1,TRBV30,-,CAWSWVGSTEAFF
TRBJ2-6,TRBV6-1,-,CASSEVGLAGLSGANVLTF
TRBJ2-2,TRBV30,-,CAWSRGGEETGELFF
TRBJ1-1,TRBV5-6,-,CASSLTGATEAFF
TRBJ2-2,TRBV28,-,CASSLVWGGTGELFF
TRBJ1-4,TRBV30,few,CAWSVFFDRGVRGTNEKLFF
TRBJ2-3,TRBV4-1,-,CASSQGGLAGDTQYF
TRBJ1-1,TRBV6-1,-,CASGAGQTWTEAFF
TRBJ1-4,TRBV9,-,CASSGLGTLEKLFF
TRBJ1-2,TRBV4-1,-,CASSHLDRSSRGYTF
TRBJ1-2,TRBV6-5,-,CASSETDTNYGYTF
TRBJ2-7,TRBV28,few,CASRVARAGLEQYF
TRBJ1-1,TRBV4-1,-,CASSKAGNTEAFF
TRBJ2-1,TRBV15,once,CATSRGTGNNEQFF
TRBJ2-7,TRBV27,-,CASSPTYYEQYF
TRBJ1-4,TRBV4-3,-,CASSLGDGGEKLFF
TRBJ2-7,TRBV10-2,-,CASSGRLGLAGTYEQYF
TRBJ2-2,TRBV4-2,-,CASSQFSGSRGELFF
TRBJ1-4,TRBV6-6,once,CASRDRGVATNEKLFF
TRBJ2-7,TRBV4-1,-,CASSQTRGAPSYEQYF
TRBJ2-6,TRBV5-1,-,CASSLDPSAGANVLTF